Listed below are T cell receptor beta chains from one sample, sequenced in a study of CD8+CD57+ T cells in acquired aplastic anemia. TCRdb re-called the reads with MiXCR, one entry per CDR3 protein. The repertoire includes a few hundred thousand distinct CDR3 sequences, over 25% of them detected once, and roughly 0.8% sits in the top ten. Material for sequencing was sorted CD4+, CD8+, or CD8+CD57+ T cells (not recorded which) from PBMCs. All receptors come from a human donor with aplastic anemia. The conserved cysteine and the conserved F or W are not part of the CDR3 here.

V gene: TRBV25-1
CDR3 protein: ASDHQERGTSGNEQF

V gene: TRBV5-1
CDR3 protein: ASSLEAGKNQPQH

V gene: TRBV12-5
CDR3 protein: ASGQGLRNQPQH

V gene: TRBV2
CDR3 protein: ASSEALAGGETQY

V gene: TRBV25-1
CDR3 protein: ASSEAGRGFGFTEAF

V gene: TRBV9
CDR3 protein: ASSEGGRQNIQY

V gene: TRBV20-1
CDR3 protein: SASDYYNEQF

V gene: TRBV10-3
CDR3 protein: AAGDYGYT

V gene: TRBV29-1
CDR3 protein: SAGQGNYGYT

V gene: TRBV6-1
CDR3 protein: ASSVAGQADTQY

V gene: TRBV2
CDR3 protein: ASRDLAGGWETQY

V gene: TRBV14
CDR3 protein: ASSLGLAGGDVEQF

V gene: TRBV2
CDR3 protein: ASRLGQRLAGRDTQY

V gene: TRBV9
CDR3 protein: ASSTGTGGTYGYT

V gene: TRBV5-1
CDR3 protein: ASSPKTGLANTEAF

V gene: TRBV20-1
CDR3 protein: SASRGRTENSPLH

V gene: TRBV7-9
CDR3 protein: VSSPGDTEAF

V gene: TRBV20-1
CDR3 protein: SASGGAGYGYT

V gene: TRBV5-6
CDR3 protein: ASSPTHSGTYEQC

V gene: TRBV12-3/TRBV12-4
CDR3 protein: ASSSVGAEAF

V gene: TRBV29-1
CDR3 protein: SVEDPAGGTYEQY

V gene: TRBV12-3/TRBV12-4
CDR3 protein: ASSLTGGPPGEQY

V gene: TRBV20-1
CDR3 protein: SASRAAVGNTIY

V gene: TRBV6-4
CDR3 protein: ASSPQGRGQPQH

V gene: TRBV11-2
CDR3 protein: ASSLDLGSYGYT

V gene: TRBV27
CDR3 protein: ASSLYLGLSYEQY

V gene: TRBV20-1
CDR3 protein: SAMGQNYNEQF

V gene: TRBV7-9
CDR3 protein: ASSPGLTEAF

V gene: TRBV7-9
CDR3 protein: ASSSNQGYEQY

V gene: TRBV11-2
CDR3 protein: ASSLEPGTPLTEAF

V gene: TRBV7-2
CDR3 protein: ASSSRRDEETQY

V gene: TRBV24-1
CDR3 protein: AASDLLGNTVY

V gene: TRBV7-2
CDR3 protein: ASSDGLSSSYEQY

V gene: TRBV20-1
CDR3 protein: SAFKGNTEAF

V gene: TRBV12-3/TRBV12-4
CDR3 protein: ASSLIRQPQH

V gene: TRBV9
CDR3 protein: ASSVQFGQADTQY

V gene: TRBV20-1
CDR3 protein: SVPRTSAAYEQY

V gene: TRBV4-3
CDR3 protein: ASSQGPGGVYEQY

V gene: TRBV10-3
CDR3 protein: AISATGAYEQY

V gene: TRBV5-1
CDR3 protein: ASSLLSGTSYEQY

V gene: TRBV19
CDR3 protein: ASSIREGDQPQH

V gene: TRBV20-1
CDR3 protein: SARTTGSEAF

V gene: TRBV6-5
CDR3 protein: ASSYGMETSEGLF

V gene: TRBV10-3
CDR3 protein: AINADRDQPQH

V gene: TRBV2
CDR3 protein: ASSLYARRQDYEQY

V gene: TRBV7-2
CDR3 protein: ASSLDLRAQETQY

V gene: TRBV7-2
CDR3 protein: ASSLGQAGGTTDTQY

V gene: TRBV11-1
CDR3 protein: ASSLPRLAGSKYANTGELF

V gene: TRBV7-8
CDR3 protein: ASSLTGGDEKLF

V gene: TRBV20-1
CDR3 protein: SAILGTGASYEQY

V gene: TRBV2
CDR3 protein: ASSKTFNYGYT

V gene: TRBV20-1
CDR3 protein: SASDSNYGYT

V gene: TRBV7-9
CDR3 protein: ASSLARYQETQY

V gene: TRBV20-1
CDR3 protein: SASASRGQETQY

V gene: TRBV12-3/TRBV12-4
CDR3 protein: ASSPRSGTSGNEQF

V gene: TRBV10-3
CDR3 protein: AIRKTGLITEAF

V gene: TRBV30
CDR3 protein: AWGPGPDTQY

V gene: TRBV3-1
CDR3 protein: AVQGADSPLH